The 15 T cell receptor beta chains in this list originate from one sample, sequenced in a study of T cells after yellow fever vaccination. TCRdb re-called the 5' RACE reads with MiXCR, one entry per CDR3 protein. This table has about 310,000 distinct CDR3 sequences, around 3.6% appearing once. The material was PBMCs, obtained on the day of the yellow fever booster vaccination. The receptors come from a man aged 18 to 35 who received the YFV17D yellow fever vaccine.

V gene TRBV4-3 combines with J gene TRBJ2-7, with a weak D call TRBD1 (5 bases). V was shortened by 4 bases and J by 1 base, with 14 bases between the two germline ends. The CDR3 is 15 amino acids. Germline V CDR1 and CDR2: LGHNA, YSLEER. The CDR3 DNA sequence: TGCGCCAGCAGCCCACGACAGCTCAATTCCTACGAGCAGTACTTC. Translated: CASSPRQLNSYEQYF.

In this sample, this clonotype turned up a few times. J is TRBJ1-3 and V is TRBV10-3, with D uncertain. The CDR3 has 16 residues. CDR1 and CDR2 from the germline V gene are ENHRY and SYGVKD. The V end was cut by 6 bases, the J end by 0 bases, with 15 bases between. DNA of the CDR3: TGTGCCATCAGCCGGGAAAAGATAAACTCTGGAAACACCATATATTTT. Translating it yields CAISREKINSGNTIYF.

This clonotype was picked up many times. J is TRBJ2-3 and V is TRBV5-1; D is undetermined. CDR1 and CDR2 (germline): SGHRS, YFSETQ. The CDR3 loop spans 12 amino acids. Between the trimmed V and J ends, which lost 3 bases and 2 bases, there was a span of 4 bases. CDR3 sequence: CASSWTTDTQYF. CDR3 in DNA: TGCGCCAGCAGCTGGACCACAGATACGCAGTATTTT.

The chain recombines TRBV4-1 with TRBJ2-7, with D possibly matching TRBD2 (6 bases). Germline V gene data show CDR1 as MGHRA and CDR2 as YSYEKL. V lost 3 bases and J lost 6, with 27 bases in between. The length of the CDR3 is 18 residues. CDR3 coding DNA: TGCGCCAGCAGCCAGCCCTCTCCCGCGGCAGGGCCCGGGGGCGAGCAGTACTTC. The encoded protein is CASSQPSPAAGPGGEQYF.

This clonotype was recorded a few times. This chain connects TRBV6-5 to TRBJ2-1; TRBD1 agrees at 7 bases. V lost 7 bases, J lost 4 bases, and 10 bases stayed unmatched. This CDR3 has 15 amino acids. The germline V gene has CDR1 MNHEY and CDR2 SVGAGI. CDR3 protein: CASKLSGQRYNEQFF. In DNA, the CDR3 is TGTGCCAGCAAGTTATCGGGACAGAGATACAATGAGCAGTTCTTC.

Ten or more counts support this clonotype. The CDR3 bases are TGTGCCAGCAGCCAAGATGGGACTAGCGGGGGGGAAGAGACCCAGTACTTC. This sequence encodes CASSQDGTSGGEETQYF. V and J are TRBV4-2 and TRBJ2-5, with 16 positions matching TRBD2. V gave up 0 bases and J gave up 3 bases; unmatched junction bases: 1. The CDR3 is 17 amino acids. Germline V gene data show CDR1 as LGHNA and CDR2 as YNFKEQ.

This clonotype was recorded many times. The chain couples TRBV6-2 or TRBV6-3 to TRBJ2-7, with TRBD1 identical over 7 bases. J was trimmed by 3 bases and V by 6 bases; bases with no gene match: 5. This CDR3 spans 13 amino acids. Germline V gives CDR1 MNHEY, CDR2 SVGEGT. The DNA for the CDR3 is TGTGCCAGCAGACACAGGGGCCACTACGAGCAGTACTTC. Amino acids: CASRHRGHYEQYF.

The CDR3 sequence is CASSYDGRSYNSPLHF. CDR3 DNA sequence: TGTGCCAGCAGTTACGATGGAAGGTCCTATAATTCACCCCTCCACTTT. The chain uses TRBV6-5 and TRBJ1-6, with D uncertain. Trimming removed 2 bases at V and 1 base at J, with 9 bases between. The CDR3 sequence is 16 residues long. The V gene's germline CDR1 is MNHEY and CDR2 SVGAGI.

This clonotype was found many times. The chain recombines TRBV9 with TRBJ2-5, with 9 bases aligning to TRBD1. The germline V gene encodes CDR1 SGDLS and CDR2 YYNGEE. The CDR3 sequence is 17 residues long. V lost 0 bases, J lost 2 bases, and 8 bases stayed unmatched. The CDR3 coding sequence is TGTGCCAGCAGCGTAGGTGTTCCCGGGACAGGGCAAGAGACCCAGTACTTC. It translates to CASSVGVPGTGQETQYF.

This clonotype was detected only a few times. The J gene is TRBJ1-2, the V gene TRBV12-3 or TRBV12-4, with D unresolved. Trimming cost V 1 base and J 1 base, with 13 bases left between them. CDR3 length equals 16 residues. Here the CDR3 reads CASSLGGQMDNYGYTF. The CDR3 DNA reads as TGTGCCAGCAGTTTAGGCGGGCAGATGGATAACTATGGCTACACCTTC.

The chain is built from TRBV12-5 and TRBJ2-5, with 7 bases aligning to TRBD1. After removal of 4 bases from V and 5 bases from J, the junction contained 7 bases not matched to a gene. CDR3 length: 14 residues. Per germline, CDR1 LGHNT and CDR2 FRNRAP. The CDR3 nucleotides are TGTGCTAGTGGTTGGGGACAGCTGGGGGAGACCCAGTACTTC. Translation gives CASGWGQLGETQYF.

Ten or more counts support this clonotype. A read error may produce the germline difference seen at one junction end. The gene calls are TRBV7-9 and TRBJ2-3; D unresolved. The length of the CDR3 is 11 residues. The V gene's germline CDR1 is SEHNR and CDR2 FQNEAQ (reference sequence). The CDR3 coding sequence is TGTGCCAGCGGCTTCACAGATACGCAGTATTTT. Residues: CASGFTDTQYF.

The chain recombines TRBV20-1 with TRBJ2-5; the match to TRBD2 covers 8 bases. J was trimmed by 4 bases and V by 1 base; bases with no gene match: 8. The germline V gene encodes CDR1 DFQATT and CDR2 SNEGSKA (reference sequence). The CDR3 loop spans 15 amino acids. CDR3 loop: CSARGLAMPLETQYF. In nucleotides, the CDR3 is TGCAGTGCTAGAGGACTAGCGATGCCTCTAGAGACCCAGTACTTC.

The chain recombines TRBV19 with TRBJ1-5; 10 bases line up with TRBD1. Trimming removed 6 bases from V and 0 bases from J; junction bases left unmatched: 5. The length of the CDR3 is 16 residues. Per germline, CDR1 LNHDA and CDR2 SQIVND (reference sequence). The CDR3 region is CASSPWTGGSNQPQHF. The CDR3 nucleotides read TGTGCCAGTAGCCCCTGGACAGGGGGTAGCAATCAGCCCCAGCATTTT.

This clonotype was counted many times. The J gene is TRBJ1-1, the V gene TRBV5-1; D remains ambiguous. Germline CDR1 SGHRS, CDR2 YFSETQ. The length of the CDR3 is 15 residues. V was pared by 4 bases and J by 2 bases, with 15 bases between. CDR3 sequence (DNA): TGCGCCAGCAGCCAAACGCGGGCTGGAAACACTGAAGCTTTCTTT. Translating gives CASSQTRAGNTEAFF.